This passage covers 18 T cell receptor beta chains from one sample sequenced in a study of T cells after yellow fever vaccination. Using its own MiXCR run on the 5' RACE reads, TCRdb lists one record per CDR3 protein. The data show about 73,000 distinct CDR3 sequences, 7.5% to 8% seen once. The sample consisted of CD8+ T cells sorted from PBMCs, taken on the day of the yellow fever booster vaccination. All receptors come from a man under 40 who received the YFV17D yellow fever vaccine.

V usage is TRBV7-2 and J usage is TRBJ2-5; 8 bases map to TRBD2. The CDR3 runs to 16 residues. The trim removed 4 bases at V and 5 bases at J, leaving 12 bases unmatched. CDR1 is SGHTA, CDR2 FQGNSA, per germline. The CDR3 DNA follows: TGTGCCAGCAGCTCGGTACCGGGAGGGCCTGGGGAGACCCAGTACTTC. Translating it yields CASSSVPGGPGETQYF.

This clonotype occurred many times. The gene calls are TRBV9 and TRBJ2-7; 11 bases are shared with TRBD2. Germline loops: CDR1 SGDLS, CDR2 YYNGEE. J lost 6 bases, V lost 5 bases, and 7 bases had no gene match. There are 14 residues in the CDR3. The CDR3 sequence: CASSLGLADSEQYF. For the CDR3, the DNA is TGTGCCAGCAGTTTGGGACTAGCGGATTCCGAGCAGTACTTC.

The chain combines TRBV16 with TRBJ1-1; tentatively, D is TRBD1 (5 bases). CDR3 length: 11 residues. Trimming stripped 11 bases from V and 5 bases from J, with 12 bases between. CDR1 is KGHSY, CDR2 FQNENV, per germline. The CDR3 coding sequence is TGTGCCGTTGGGACCAGGACTGAAGCTTTCTTT. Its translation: CAVGTRTEAFF.

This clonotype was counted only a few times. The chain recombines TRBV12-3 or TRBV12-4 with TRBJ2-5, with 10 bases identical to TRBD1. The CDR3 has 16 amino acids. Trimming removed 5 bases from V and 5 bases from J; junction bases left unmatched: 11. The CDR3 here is CASSPGQGGFTETQYF. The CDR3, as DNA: TGTGCCAGCAGTCCCGGACAGGGGGGGTTTACGGAGACCCAGTACTTC.

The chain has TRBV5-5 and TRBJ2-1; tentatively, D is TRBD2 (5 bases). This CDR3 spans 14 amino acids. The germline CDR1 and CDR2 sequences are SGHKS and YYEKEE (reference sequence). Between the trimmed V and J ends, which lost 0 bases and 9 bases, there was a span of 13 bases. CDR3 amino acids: CASSLVAGVFEQFF. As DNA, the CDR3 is TGTGCCAGCAGCTTGGTGGCCGGGGTATTTGAGCAGTTCTTC.

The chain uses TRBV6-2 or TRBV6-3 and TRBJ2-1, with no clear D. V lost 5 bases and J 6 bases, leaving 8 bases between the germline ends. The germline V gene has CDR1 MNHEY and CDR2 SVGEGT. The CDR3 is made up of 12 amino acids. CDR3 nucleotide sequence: TGTGCCAGCAGTCTAGTTTTCAATGAGCAGTTCTTC. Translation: CASSLVFNEQFF.

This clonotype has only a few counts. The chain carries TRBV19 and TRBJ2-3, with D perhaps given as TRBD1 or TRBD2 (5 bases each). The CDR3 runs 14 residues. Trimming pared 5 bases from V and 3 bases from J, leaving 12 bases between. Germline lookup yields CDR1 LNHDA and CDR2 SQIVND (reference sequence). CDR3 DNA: TGTGCCAGTAGTGATTGGGGGTGGACAGATACGCAGTATTTT. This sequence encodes CASSDWGWTDTQYF.

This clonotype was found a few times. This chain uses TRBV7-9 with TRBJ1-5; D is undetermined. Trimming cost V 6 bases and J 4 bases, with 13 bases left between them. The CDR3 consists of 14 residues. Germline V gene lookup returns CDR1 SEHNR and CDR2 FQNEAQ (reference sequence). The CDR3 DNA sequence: TGTGCCAGCAGTTTAAGCGGCGGGAATCAGCCCCAGCATTTT. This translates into CASSLSGGNQPQHF. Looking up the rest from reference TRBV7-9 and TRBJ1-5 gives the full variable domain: DTGVSQNPRHKITKRGQNVTFRCDPISEHNRLYWYRQTLGQGPEFLTYFQNEAQLEKSRLLSDRFSAERPKGSFSTLEIQRTEQGDSAMYLCASSLSGGNQPQHFGDGTRLSIL.

CDR3 bases: TGTGCCAGCAGCTACCCGGGACAGGGTATGGTTAAGTTCTTC. It encodes CASSYPGQGMVKFF. The rearrangement joins TRBV7-8 to TRBJ2-1; 9 bases are a match to TRBD1. V was pared by 4 bases and J by 14 bases, with 12 bases of the junction left unmatched. CDR1 and CDR2 from the germline V gene are SGHVS and FQNEAQ. The CDR3 has 14 amino acids.

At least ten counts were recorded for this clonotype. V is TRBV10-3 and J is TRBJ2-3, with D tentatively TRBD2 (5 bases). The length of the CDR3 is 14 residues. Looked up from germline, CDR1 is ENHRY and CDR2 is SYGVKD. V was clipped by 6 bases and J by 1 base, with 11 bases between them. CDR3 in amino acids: CAISPFGGTDTQYF. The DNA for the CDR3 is TGTGCCATCAGCCCCTTCGGGGGCACAGATACGCAGTATTTT.

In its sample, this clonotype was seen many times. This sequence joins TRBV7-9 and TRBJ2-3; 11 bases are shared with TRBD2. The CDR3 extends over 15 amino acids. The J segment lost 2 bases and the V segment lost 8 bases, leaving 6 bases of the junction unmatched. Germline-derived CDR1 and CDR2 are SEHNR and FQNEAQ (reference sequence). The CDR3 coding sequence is TGTGCCAGCGGGGAGACTAGCGGGAACACAGATACGCAGTATTTT. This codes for CASGETSGNTDTQYF.

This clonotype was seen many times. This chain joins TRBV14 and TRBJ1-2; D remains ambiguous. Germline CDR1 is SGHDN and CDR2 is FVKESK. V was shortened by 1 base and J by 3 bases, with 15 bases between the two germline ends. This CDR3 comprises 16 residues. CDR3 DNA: TGTGCCAGCAGCCAAGGAGGGCCCCAGGCCCACTATGGCTACACCTTC. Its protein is CASSQGGPQAHYGYTF.

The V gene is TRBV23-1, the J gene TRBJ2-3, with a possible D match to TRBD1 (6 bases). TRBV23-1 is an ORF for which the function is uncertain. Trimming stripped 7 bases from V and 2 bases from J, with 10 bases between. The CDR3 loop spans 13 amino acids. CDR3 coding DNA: TGCGCCAGCAACCGGACAGACACAGATACGCAGTATTTT. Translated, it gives CASNRTDTDTQYF.

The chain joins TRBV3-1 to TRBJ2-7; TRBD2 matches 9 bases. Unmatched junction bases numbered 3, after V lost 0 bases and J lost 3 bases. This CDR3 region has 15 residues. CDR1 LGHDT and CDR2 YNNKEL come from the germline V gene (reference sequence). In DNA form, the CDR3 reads TGTGCCAGCAGCCAAGAGCTAGCGGGGATCTACGAGCAGTACTTC. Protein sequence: CASSQELAGIYEQYF.

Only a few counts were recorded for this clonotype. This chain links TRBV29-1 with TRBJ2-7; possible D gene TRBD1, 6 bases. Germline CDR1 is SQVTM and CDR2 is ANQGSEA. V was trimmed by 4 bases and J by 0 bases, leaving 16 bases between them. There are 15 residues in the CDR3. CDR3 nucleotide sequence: TGCAGCGTTGTATGGTTAACAGGGCACTCCTACGAGCAGTACTTC. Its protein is CSVVWLTGHSYEQYF.

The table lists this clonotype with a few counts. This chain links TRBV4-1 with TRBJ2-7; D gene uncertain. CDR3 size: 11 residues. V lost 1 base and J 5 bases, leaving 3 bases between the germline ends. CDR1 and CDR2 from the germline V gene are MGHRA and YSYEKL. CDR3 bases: TGCGCCAGCAGCCAAGCACACGAGCAGTACTTC. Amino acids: CASSQAHEQYF.

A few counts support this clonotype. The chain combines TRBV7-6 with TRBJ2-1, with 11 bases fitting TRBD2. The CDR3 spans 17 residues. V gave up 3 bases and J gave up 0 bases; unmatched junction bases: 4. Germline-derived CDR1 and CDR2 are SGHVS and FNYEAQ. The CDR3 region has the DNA TGTGCCAGCAGCTTCCTAGCGGGAGGTCCCTCCTACAATGAGCAGTTCTTC. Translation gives CASSFLAGGPSYNEQFF.

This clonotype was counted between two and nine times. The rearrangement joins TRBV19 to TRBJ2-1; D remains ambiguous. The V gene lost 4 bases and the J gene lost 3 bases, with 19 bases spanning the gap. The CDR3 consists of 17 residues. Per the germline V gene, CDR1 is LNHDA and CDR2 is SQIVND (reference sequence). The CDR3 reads CASSTDLVLEVYNEQFF. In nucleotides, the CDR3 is TGTGCCAGTAGTACGGATTTAGTCCTTGAAGTCTACAATGAGCAGTTCTTC.